One TCR beta chain is described in this entry. Its specificity is unknown. Generated by immunoSEQ multiplex PCR, the TCRdb table keeps only in-frame clones and is missing some. The table includes about 2.4 million clones, over 85% detected once. CDR3 length equals 16 residues. The V gene lost 1 base and the J gene lost 0 bases, with 10 bases spanning the gap. Germline CDR1 and CDR2: MGHRA and YSYEKL. This record comes from a study of shared clonotypes between healthy human individuals. Study-wide points: In contrast to clonotypes shared by all four donors, non-shared clonotypes had lower generation probabilities.

The clonotype originates from a man between 18 and 29 years old in good health. Some clones in this sample may be carry-over from other donors' samples. The specimen sequenced was naive CD4+ T cells from PBMCs. Subset meaning: CD45RA+ positively selected. The gene calls are TRBV4-1 and TRBJ2-1; no clear D. The CDR3 here is CASSQGSRSSYNEQFF. As DNA, the CDR3 is TGCGCCAGCAGCCAAGGGAGTCGTAGCTCCTACAATGAGCAGTTCTTC.